What follows are 24 T cell receptor beta chains derived from one specimen sequenced in a study of radiation and T cells in renal cell carcinoma. Some clones are missing from TCRdb's copy, which holds only in-frame ones; the method was immunoSEQ multiplex PCR. The table shows tens of thousands of clones, with 70% to 85% occurring only once. Time point noted: baseline pretreatment blood. Documented treatment: 15 Gy SBRT to primary tumor, nephrectomy 4 weeks later. Material: blood, obtained from a patient whose treatment included radiotherapy and nephrectomy. The receptors here all came from a man aged 60 to 69 with renal cell carcinoma.

This clone was detected only once. This rearrangement joins TRBV7-9 to TRBJ1-2, with a weak D call TRBD1 (6 bases). The germline gives CDR1 SEHNR, CDR2 FQNEAQ (reference sequence). Trimming pared 4 bases from V and 4 bases from J, leaving 16 bases between. This CDR3 is 15 amino acids long. CDR3: CASSSTPGESYGYTF. DNA of the CDR3: TGTGCCAGCAGCTCGACCCCAGGGGAGTCCTATGGCTACACCTTC.

Only one count was recorded for this clone. The rearrangement uses TRBV5-4 and TRBJ1-2; no clear D gene. Germline loops: CDR1 SGHNT, CDR2 YYREEE (reference sequence). The V and J ends lost 0 bases and 0 bases respectively, with 6 bases between them. CDR3 length: 14 amino acids. The CDR3, as DNA: TGTGCCAGCAGCTTGGCCGGGGCTAACTATGGCTACACCTTC. Residues: CASSLAGANYGYTF.

The chain is built from TRBV13 and TRBJ2-1, with a tentative D call TRBD1 (6 bases). The V end lost 5 bases, the J end lost 7 bases, and 15 bases lay between the germline ends. The CDR3 spans 14 residues. Germline CDR1 and CDR2: PRHDT and FYEKMQ (reference sequence). The CDR3 bases are TGTGCCAGCAGCCCCCCAGACAGGCCGAATGAGCAGTTCTTC. Translating gives CASSPPDRPNEQFF.

This clone was seen more than once but under ten times. V and J are TRBV5-8 and TRBJ2-2, with D perhaps matching TRBD1 (6 bases). The germline gives CDR1 SGHTS, CDR2 YDEGEE. The CDR3 is made up of 14 amino acids. V was cut by 0 bases and J by 5 bases, with 8 bases left in between. This CDR3 is CASSLARGTGELFF. CDR3 in DNA: TGTGCCAGCAGCTTGGCCAGGGGAACCGGGGAGCTGTTTTTT.

V and J are TRBV6-1 and TRBJ2-7; D ambiguous. CDR3 length equals 17 residues. Trimming took off 4 bases at V and 2 bases at J, with 21 bases between the two ends. Germline CDR1 is MNHNS and CDR2 is SASEGT. CDR3 coding DNA: TGTGCCAGCAGTGTCTGGGTTAGTCCCAATCCTCCCTACGAGCAGTACTTC. It specifies CASSVWVSPNPPYEQYF.

The count of this clone is one. The V call is TRBV5-1, the J call TRBJ2-5; D is uncertain. This CDR3 has 13 residues. With 0 bases removed from V and 5 bases from J, the gap between germline ends came to 8 bases. Germline CDR1 is SGHRS and CDR2 is YFSETQ. The CDR3 loop is CASSLGVTETQYF. CDR3 DNA: TGCGCCAGCAGCTTGGGAGTTACGGAGACCCAGTACTTC.

The chain employs TRBV27 and TRBJ2-1; 10 bases map to TRBD2. The length of the CDR3 is 15 residues. V dropped 7 bases and J dropped 4; count of bases not matched to a gene: 7. The germline CDR1 and CDR2 sequences are MNHEY and SMNVEV (reference sequence). CDR3 sequence: CASKSGRALYNEQFF. In nucleotides, the CDR3 is TGTGCCAGCAAAAGCGGGAGGGCCCTTTACAATGAGCAGTTCTTC.

V is TRBV19 and J is TRBJ2-5; the D call may be TRBD1 or TRBD2 (5 bases each). This CDR3 spans 11 amino acids. V was cut by 9 bases and J by 4 bases, with 9 bases left in between. The germline gives CDR1 LNHDA, CDR2 SQIVND (reference sequence). The CDR3 loop is CASDSGETQYF. The CDR3 DNA follows: TGTGCCAGCGACAGCGGAGAGACCCAGTACTTC.

In this sample, this clone turned up once. This chain joins TRBV28 and TRBJ1-5; D possibly corresponds to TRBD1 (5 bases). The CDR3 runs to 17 residues. CDR1 is MDHEN, CDR2 SYDVKM, per germline. V lost 2 bases, J lost 0 bases, and 14 bases lay in between. The CDR3, as DNA: TGTGCCAGCAGTTTAAGCGGGGGAGGAAATAGCAATCAGCCCCAGCATTTT. This sequence encodes CASSLSGGGNSNQPQHF.

This clone was seen only a few times. This rearrangement joins TRBV19 to TRBJ1-1; no clear D gene. CDR3 length: 15 residues. Deletions cut 4 bases from V and 1 base from J, with 13 bases between. Germline lookup yields CDR1 LNHDA and CDR2 SQIVND (reference sequence). In nucleotides, the CDR3 is TGTGCCAGTAGTAAACCTTCAGGTCCGAACACTGAAGCTTTCTTT. Translated, it gives CASSKPSGPNTEAFF.

This chain uses TRBV7-9 with TRBJ2-7; maybe TRBD1 (6 bases). The CDR3 extends over 13 amino acids. Trimming cost V 5 bases and J 3 bases, with 11 bases left between them. From germline, CDR1 is SEHNR and CDR2 FQNEAQ (reference sequence). The CDR3 loop is CASSRDKHYEQYF. CDR3 DNA: TGTGCCAGCAGCCGGGACAAACACTACGAGCAGTACTTC.

This chain links TRBV10-2 with TRBJ2-1, with 9 bases matching TRBD2. CDR1 WSHSY and CDR2 SAAADI come from the germline V gene. The CDR3 loop spans 14 amino acids. Trimming at V came to 8 bases and at J to 6 bases, leaving 8 bases not matched to a gene. The CDR3 protein is CASSREREVNEQFF. The DNA for the CDR3 is TGCGCCAGCTCCCGAGAGCGGGAGGTCAATGAGCAGTTCTTC.

A single count supports this clone. The chain is built from TRBV7-9 and TRBJ2-7; TRBD1 aligns across 8 bases. J was trimmed by 6 bases and V by 3 bases; bases with no gene match: 7. Germline V gene data show CDR1 as SEHNR and CDR2 as FQNEAQ (reference sequence). CDR3 size: 14 residues. The CDR3 sequence: CASSFTTGQGEQYF. The CDR3 DNA reads as TGTGCCAGCAGCTTCACGACAGGACAGGGCGAGCAGTACTTC.

In its sample, this clone was seen a few times. The chain combines TRBV5-1 with TRBJ2-5, with D possibly called TRBD1 or TRBD2 (6 bases each). CDR1 is SGHRS and CDR2 is YFSETQ in the germline V gene. The V end lost 3 bases, the J end lost 4 bases, and 16 bases lay between the germline ends. CDR3 size: 15 residues. The CDR3 sequence is CASSSSDGGGETQYF. The CDR3 DNA reads TGCGCCAGCAGCTCCTCGGACGGAGGGGGAGAGACCCAGTACTTC.

V and J are TRBV29-1 and TRBJ2-1; unclear D gene. Between the trimmed V and J ends, which lost 2 bases and 6 bases, there was a span of 8 bases. Germline CDR1 is SQVTM and CDR2 is ANQGSEA. The CDR3 length is 12 residues. The CDR3 is CSVESVSNEQFF. Written as DNA, the CDR3 is TGCAGCGTTGAATCTGTAAGCAATGAGCAGTTCTTC.

This CDR3 reads CASSRGTGSSGANVLTF. CDR3 nucleotides: TGTGCCAGCTCCAGGGGGACAGGATCCTCTGGGGCCAACGTCCTGACTTTC. The J gene is TRBJ2-6, the V gene TRBV28; 8 positions agree with TRBD1. Germline V gives CDR1 MDHEN, CDR2 SYDVKM. This CDR3 contains 17 residues. The V gene end was trimmed by 8 bases and the J gene end by 0 bases; junction bases not matched to a gene: 9.

The chain links TRBV5-1 to TRBJ2-7, with D perhaps assigned TRBD1 or TRBD2 (5 bases each). V lost 4 bases and J lost 4, with 12 bases in between. The germline V gene has CDR1 SGHRS and CDR2 YFSETQ. CDR3 length: 13 amino acids. This CDR3 is CASSGGPRYEQYF. The DNA of the CDR3 is TGCGCCAGCAGCGGGGGACCAAGGTACGAGCAGTACTTC.

This clone was counted once. The CDR3 sequence: CASSLAAYTNTDTQYF. As DNA, the CDR3 is TGTGCCAGCAGCTTAGCTGCGTACACTAACACAGATACGCAGTATTTT. The chain links TRBV7-8 to TRBJ2-3; no reliable D call. The CDR3 extends over 16 amino acids. Trimming removed 0 bases from V and 2 bases from J, with 12 bases in between. CDR1 SGHVS and CDR2 FQNEAQ come from the germline V gene. The full variable domain, its missing parts supplied by reference TRBV7-8 and TRBJ2-3, is GAGVSQSPRYKVAKRGQDVALRCDPISGHVSLFWYQQALGQGPEFLTYFQNEAQLDKSGLPSDRFFAERPEGSVSTLKIQRTQQEDSAVYLCASSLAAYTNTDTQYFGPGTRLTVL.

This chain links TRBV19 with TRBJ2-1; TRBD2 agrees at 9 bases. CDR3 length: 17 residues. Germline V gives CDR1 LNHDA, CDR2 SQIVND (reference sequence). The J segment lost 4 bases and the V segment lost 4 bases, leaving 11 bases of the junction unmatched. CDR3 bases: TGTGCCAGTAGTACCAGGATAGCGGGAGAAAAATACAATGAGCAGTTCTTC. Protein sequence: CASSTRIAGEKYNEQFF.

This clone was seen only once. The V and J genes are TRBV28 and TRBJ2-5, with unresolved D. Germline V lookup: CDR1 MDHEN, CDR2 SYDVKM. Between the trimmed V and J ends, which lost 5 bases and 5 bases, there was a span of 12 bases. This CDR3 has 13 amino acids. The CDR3, as DNA: TGTGCCAGCAGTGGAGCTAGGCGTGAGACCCAGTACTTC. This codes for CASSGARRETQYF. Full variable domain (remainder filled in from reference TRBV28 and TRBJ2-5): DVKVTQSSRYLVKRTGEKVFLECVQDMDHENMFWYRQDPGLGLRLIYFSYDVKMKEKGDIPEGYSVSREKKERFSLILESASTNQTSMYLCASSGARRETQYFGPGTRLLVL.

The rearrangement links TRBV14 to TRBJ2-2, with TRBD1 matching over 8 bases. Germline trimming cut 6 bases from V and 1 base from J; bases unmatched to any gene: 4. This CDR3 contains 15 residues. Germline V gives CDR1 SGHDN, CDR2 FVKESK. CDR3 nucleotides: TGTGCCAGCAGACGGACAGGGAAGAACACCGGGGAGCTGTTTTTT. Amino acid sequence: CASRRTGKNTGELFF.

The chain couples TRBV6-5 to TRBJ2-1, with TRBD2 matching 10 bases. Losses at the gene ends were 5 bases for V and 8 bases for J; bases not matched to a gene: 6. The CDR3 is made up of 14 amino acids. The germline CDR1 and CDR2 sequences are MNHEY and SVGAGI. CDR3 loop: CASSLAGERDEQFF. In DNA, the CDR3 is TGTGCCAGCAGTCTAGCGGGGGAACGGGATGAGCAGTTCTTC.

The CDR3 DNA reads TGTGCCATCAAGTTTGAGGGTAAAGACTACAATGAGCAGTTCTTC. It specifies CAIKFEGKDYNEQFF. The chain links TRBV6-5 to TRBJ2-1; D might be TRBD2 (5 bases). The CDR3 consists of 15 residues. CDR1 is MNHEY, CDR2 SVGAGI, per germline. V dropped 10 bases and J dropped 3 bases, with 19 bases sitting between them.

V is TRBV7-9 and J is TRBJ1-3, with D unclear. The germline gives CDR1 SEHNR, CDR2 FQNEAQ (reference sequence). Trimming shortened V by 8 bases and J by 2 bases, and 7 bases separated the two germline ends. CDR3 length: 12 amino acids. The CDR3 nucleotides read TGTGCCAGCTTGCTAACTGGAAACACCATATATTTT. As protein: CASLLTGNTIYF.